These T cell receptor beta chains were read from a single sample in a study of blood T cells in healthy people across ages. One entry per CDR3 protein, called by TCRdb with MiXCR from the 5' RACE reads. The table shows roughly 500,000 distinct CDR3 sequences, with about 26% occurring only once. Sequenced sample: blood. The receptors here all came from a woman aged 65 to 85 in good health. Each CDR3 is given with its conserved first and last residue. The D gene is left open where the match is weak. Size tells how often a clone was seen (once, few, many) or the class of an expanded clone, and some rows leave it out.

>NA|TRBJ2-3|many|TRBV7-9
CASSLASTDTQYF
TGTGCCAGCAGCTTGGCTAGCACAGATACGCAGTATTTT
>NA|TRBJ2-7|few|TRBV24-1
CATSSPDRNEQYF
TGTGCCACCAGTTCCCCCGACAGAAACGAGCAGTACTTC
>NA|TRBJ2-1|few|TRBV3-1
CASSRAGYNEQFF
TGTGCCAGCAGCAGAGCAGGATACAATGAGCAGTTCTTC
>TRBD1|TRBJ1-4|NA|TRBV12-3/TRBV12-4
CASSLGDRGLANEKLFF
TGTGCCAGCAGTTTAGGGGACAGGGGGCTAGCTAATGAAAAACTGTTTTTT
>NA|TRBJ1-2|NA|TRBV30
CAWSADREDGYTF
TGTGCCTGGAGCGCCGACCGAGAGGATGGCTACACCTTC
>NA|TRBJ2-5|NA|TRBV20-1
CSAKTSLGTQYF
TGCAGTGCTAAGACTAGTCTAGGGACCCAGTACTTC
>NA|TRBJ2-3|NA|TRBV7-2
CASSLAGGPRTDTQYF
TGTGCCAGCAGCTTAGCGGGGGGGCCCAGGACAGATACGCAGTATTTT
>NA|TRBJ1-2|few|TRBV19
CARVTGASYGYTF
TGTGCCAGAGTCACGGGGGCAAGCTATGGCTACACCTTC
>TRBD1|TRBJ2-1|NA|TRBV18
CASQLTGGAYNEQFF
TGTGCCAGCCAACTTACAGGGGGCGCCTACAATGAGCAGTTCTTC
>TRBD1|TRBJ1-5|NA|TRBV18
CASSPPGTGGTQPQHF
TGTGCCAGCTCACCTCCCGGGACAGGGGGCACTCAGCCCCAGCATTTT
>NA|TRBJ2-5|few|TRBV20-1
CSARDPGGPGEAQYF
TGCAGTGCTAGAGACCCGGGCGGGCCCGGGGAGGCCCAGTACTTC
>TRBD1|TRBJ2-5|NA|TRBV5-1
CASSFEGAETQYF
TGCGCCAGCAGCTTCGAGGGGGCCGAGACCCAGTACTTC
>NA|TRBJ2-4|NA|TRBV11-2
CASSLSELGAKNIQYF
TGTGCCAGCAGCTTAAGTGAACTAGGGGCCAAAAACATTCAGTACTTC
>NA|TRBJ2-3|NA|TRBV7-8
CASSARAYRDTQYF
TGTGCCAGCAGCGCCCGAGCGTACCGGGATACGCAGTATTTT